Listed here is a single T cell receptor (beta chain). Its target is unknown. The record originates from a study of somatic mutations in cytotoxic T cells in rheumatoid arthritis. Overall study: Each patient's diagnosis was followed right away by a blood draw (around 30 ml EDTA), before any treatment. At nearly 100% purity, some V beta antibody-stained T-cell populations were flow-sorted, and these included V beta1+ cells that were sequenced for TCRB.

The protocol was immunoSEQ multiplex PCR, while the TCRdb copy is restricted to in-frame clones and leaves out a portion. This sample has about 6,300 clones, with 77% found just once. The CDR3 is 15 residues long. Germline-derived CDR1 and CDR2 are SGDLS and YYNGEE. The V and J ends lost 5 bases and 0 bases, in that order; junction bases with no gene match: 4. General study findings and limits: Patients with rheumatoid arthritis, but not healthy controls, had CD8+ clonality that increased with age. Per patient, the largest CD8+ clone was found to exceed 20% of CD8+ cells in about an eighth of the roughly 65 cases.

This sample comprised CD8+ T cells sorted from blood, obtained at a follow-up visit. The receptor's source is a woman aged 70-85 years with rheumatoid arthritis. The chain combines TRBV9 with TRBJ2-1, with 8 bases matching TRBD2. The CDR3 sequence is CASRRSGSSYNEQFF. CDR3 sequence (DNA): TGTGCCAGCAGGAGAAGCGGGAGCTCCTACAATGAGCAGTTCTTC. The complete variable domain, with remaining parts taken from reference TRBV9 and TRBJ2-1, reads DSGVTQTPKHLITATGQRVTLRCSPRSGDLSVYWYQQSLDQGLQFLIQYYNGEERAKGNILERFSAQQFPDLHSELNLSSLELGDSALYFCASRRSGSSYNEQFFGPGTRLTVL.